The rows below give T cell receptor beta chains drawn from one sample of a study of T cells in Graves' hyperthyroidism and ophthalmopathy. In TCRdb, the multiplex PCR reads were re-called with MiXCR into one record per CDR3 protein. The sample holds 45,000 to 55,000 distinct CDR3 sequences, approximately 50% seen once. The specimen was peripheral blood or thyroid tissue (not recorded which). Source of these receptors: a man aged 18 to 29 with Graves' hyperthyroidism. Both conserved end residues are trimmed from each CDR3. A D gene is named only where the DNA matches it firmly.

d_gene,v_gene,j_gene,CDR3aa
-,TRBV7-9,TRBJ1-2,ASSLDQSYGYT
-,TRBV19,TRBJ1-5,ATRPKAGSNQPQH
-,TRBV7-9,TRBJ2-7,ASSLVAPYEQY
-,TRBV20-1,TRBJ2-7,SARQPGAIYEQY
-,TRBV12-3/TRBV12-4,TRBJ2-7,ASSPGTVSYEQY
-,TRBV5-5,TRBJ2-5,ASSLGFGQLETQY
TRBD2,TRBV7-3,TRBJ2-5,ASSLRGVGTQY
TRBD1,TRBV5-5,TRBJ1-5,ASSPGGHQPQH
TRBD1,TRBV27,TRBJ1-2,ASRRSGGARFYGYT
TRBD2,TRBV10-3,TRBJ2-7,AISAPGLAGESYEQY
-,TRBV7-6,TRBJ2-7,ASSLGVRVTSYEQY
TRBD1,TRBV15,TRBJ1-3,ATSRTRPYRGADSGNTIY
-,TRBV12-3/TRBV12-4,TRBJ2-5,ASTRTVETQY
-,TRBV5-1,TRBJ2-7,ASSPDRYEQY
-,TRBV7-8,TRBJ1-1,ASSYQQGGTF
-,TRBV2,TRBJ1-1,ASSGQDTEAF
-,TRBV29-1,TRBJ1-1,SVEGDANTEAF
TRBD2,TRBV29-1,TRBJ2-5,SVRPGTSGLQETQY
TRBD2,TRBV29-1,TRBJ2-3,SVRPGTSGRTDTQY
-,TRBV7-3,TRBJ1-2,ASSPWGGGLDGYT
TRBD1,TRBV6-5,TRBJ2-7,ASSRNAGGAVNEQY
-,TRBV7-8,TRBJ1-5,ASSPTNQPQH
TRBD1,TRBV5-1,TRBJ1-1,ASSLARQGAEAF
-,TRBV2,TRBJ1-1,ASSGETNTEAF
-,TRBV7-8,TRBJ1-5,ASSGGRDSNQPQH
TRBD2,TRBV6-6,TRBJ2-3,ASSYTIFVSGTGTDTQY
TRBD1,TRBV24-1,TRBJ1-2,ANGTGYYGYT
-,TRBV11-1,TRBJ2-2,ATPYTGELF
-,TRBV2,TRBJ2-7,ASSTQLEQY
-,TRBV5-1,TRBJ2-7,ASFTHGTETYEQY
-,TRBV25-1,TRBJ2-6,ASSPPTDSGANVLT
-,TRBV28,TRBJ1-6,ASRLGQANSPLH
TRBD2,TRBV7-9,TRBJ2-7,ASSPGTSGSHEQY
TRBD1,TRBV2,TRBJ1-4,ASRRYRGLTSTNEKLC
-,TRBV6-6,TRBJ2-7,ASSYGDGEQY
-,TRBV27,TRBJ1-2,ASSPRRDSNYGYT
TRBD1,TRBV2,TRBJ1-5,ASSTQGSNQPQH
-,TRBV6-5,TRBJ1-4,ASSPTLAGPTNEKLF
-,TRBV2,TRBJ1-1,ARVTAPWAEAF
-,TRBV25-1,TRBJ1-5,ASSGLGRNQPQH
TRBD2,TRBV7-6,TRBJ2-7,ASSLGGLAGGREQY
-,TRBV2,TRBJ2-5,ASSQKRSETQY
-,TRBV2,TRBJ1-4,ASSDAGGNEKLF
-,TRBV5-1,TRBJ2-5,ASSLENWRNQETQY
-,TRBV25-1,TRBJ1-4,ASSEGEKLF
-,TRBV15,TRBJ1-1,ATSRQGRGTEAF
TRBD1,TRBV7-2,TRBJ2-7,AWDPGTGIYEQY
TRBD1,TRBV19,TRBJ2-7,ASSPNRGLITCEQY
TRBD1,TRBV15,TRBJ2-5,ATSSSGLGQGHQETQY
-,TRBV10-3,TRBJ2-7,ATLRSAVGIYEQY